The sequence of this T cell receptor (beta chain) was determined in a study of tumor-infiltrating lymphocytes in primary liver carcinoma. Study as a whole: The patient group consisted of men and women aged 30 to 69 years.

Bulk tissue was left unsorted, and RNA and DNA were co-extracted from approximately 20-30 mg of it. Chronic HBV infection, untreated so far, was present in the patients. CDR1 and CDR2 (germline): MNHNS, SASEGT. This CDR3 region has 14 residues. A primer matching the constant region was used to make TCR beta cDNA from approximately 520 ng of total RNA. Employing slightly modified ARM-PCR, three nested multiplex PCR rounds were run, and these gave rise to the TCR beta libraries. The study ran its first two PCR rounds for roughly 11 cycles each, using TRBV1-TRBV30 forward primers and a C-beta reverse primer. MiXCR, run by TCRdb on the multiplex PCR reads, gives a single entry per CDR3 protein. The data show about 120,000 distinct CDR3 sequences, approximately 68% seen once. Study-level results: Compared with blood, tumor repertoires held significantly more in their top 250 clones.

This clonotype was counted a single time. What it binds is not known. The final CDR3 position lacks the conserved phenylalanine or tryptophan, pointing to a likely read error. This TCR was recovered from a woman aged 55-70 years with primary liver carcinoma and hepatitis B virus infection. The sequenced sample was tumor-adjacent normal liver tissue. This chain links TRBV6-1 with TRBJ1-5; no clear D. CDR3 amino acids: CASSVQRSNQPQHY. CDR3 DNA: TGTGCCAGCAGTGTACAGAGGAGCAATCAGCCTCAGCATTAT.